This section outlines one T cell receptor beta chain sequence together with its context. The antigen remains unidentified. The sample belongs to a study of T cells in localized non-small cell lung cancer. General study findings and limits: The appearance of a median roughly 61 of the top 100 tumor clones was seen in adjacent lung. Uninvolved neighboring lung showed the greatest T cell clonality, exceeding tumor. Overall survival was longer when the density of T cells in the blood was higher. Tumor samples were not multi-region, leaving intratumor heterogeneity unexcluded.

Some clones are missing from TCRdb's copy, which holds only in-frame ones; the method was immunoSEQ multiplex PCR. This table has tens of thousands of clones, 80% to 90% appearing once. Trimming took 6 bases from V and 5 from J; bases not matched to a gene: 3. Germline V gives CDR1 MNHEY, CDR2 SVGAGI. This CDR3 has 14 amino acids. The sample in question was peripheral blood, obtained before any cancer treatment. This sequence was found in a woman aged 40 to 75 with stage I lung adenocarcinoma. The gene calls are TRBV6-5 and TRBJ2-5; TRBD2 aligns across 13 bases. CDR3 sequence reads: CASRLAGGIETQYF. The CDR3 nucleotides read TGTGCCAGCAGACTAGCGGGGGGGATCGAGACCCAGTACTTC.